The sequence of this T cell receptor (beta chain) was determined in a study of cytomegalovirus exposure and HLA in healthy donors. Study outcomes and limitations: The majority of TCR sequences were rare, yet some public TCRs appeared in many donors.

The length of the CDR3 is 13 residues. In germline, CDR1 is MNHNY, CDR2 SVGAGI (reference sequence). V gave up 0 bases and J gave up 4 bases, with 6 bases separating them. This clone was seen more than once but under ten times. Its target is not known. PCR amplification relied on 60 Vbeta primers (plus 13 Jbeta primers). The method was immunoSEQ multiplex PCR; TCRdb's version includes in-frame clones alone and lacks a portion of them. This table has some 150,000 clones, almost 80% appearing once. Sequencing was performed on PBMCs. The chain is built from TRBV6-6 and TRBJ1-1; D is undetermined. The TCR sequence derives from a woman aged 40 to 50 in good health and CMV-seropositive. The CDR3 spells CASSYSPGTEAFF. DNA of the CDR3: TGTGCCAGCAGTTACTCCCCGGGCACTGAAGCTTTCTTT.